The T cell receptor (beta chain) described here comes from a study of human T cells and chemical hapten exposure. Looking at the study overall: Reading of the patch tests, which applied 0.01% DPC to the upper back, occurred at 6 days. Per-sample variation in TCR yield stemmed mainly from small pooled library volume differences. The study, taken as a whole, reports: Expanded TCRs clustered into significantly more large CDR3 similarity groups than controls, the analysis revealed.

The germline CDR1 and CDR2 sequences are SQVTM and ANQGSEA. V shed 1 base and J shed 5 bases, with 11 bases lying between them. CDR3 length equals 13 residues. TCRdb ran MiXCR on the RACE reads and lists one entry per CDR3 protein. The sample lists 50,000 to 65,000 distinct CDR3 sequences, over 8% occurring once. In its sample, this clonotype was seen many times. The target antigen is unknown. Indicated time point: pre-sensitization, week 0. Treatment defined: therapeutic diphenylcyclopropenone sensitization with weekly scalp DPC. This chain links TRBV29-1 with TRBJ2-5; D not resolved. The clonotype originates from a woman in her thirties or forties with alopecia areata. Some clones in this sample may be carry-over from other donors' samples. The sequences come from whole blood, collected in connection with sensitization to the hapten diphenylcyclopropenone (DPC). The CDR3, as DNA: TGCAGCGTTGAAGGGGGATACGGGGAGACCCAGTACTTC. Translating it yields CSVEGGYGETQYF.